The 18 T cell receptor beta chains below were found in one sample sequenced in a study of cytomegalovirus exposure and HLA in healthy donors. A multiplex PCR was run with 60 Vbeta primers and 13 Jbeta primers. Libraries were prepared by immunoSEQ multiplex PCR; TCRdb keeps only in-frame clonotypes and omits some of them. The sample carries approximately 97,000 clones, 73% recorded once. What was sequenced was PBMCs. The receptors stem from a middle-aged man in good health and CMV-seronegative.

This chain connects TRBV19 to TRBJ2-7; 7 bases match TRBD1. Germline V gene sequence: CDR1 LNHDA, CDR2 SQIVND (reference sequence). The CDR3 runs 14 residues. V gave up 5 bases and J gave up 3 bases; unmatched junction bases: 7. CDR3 coding DNA: TGTGCCAGTAGTGAAGACAGGGATTACTACGAGCAGTACTTC. Protein product: CASSEDRDYYEQYF.

The chain joins TRBV19 to TRBJ1-5; D uncertain. There are 13 residues in the CDR3. Germline CDR1 reads LNHDA; CDR2 reads SQIVND (reference sequence). Deletions cut 3 bases from V and 3 bases from J, with 6 bases between. The CDR3 reads CASSIRDNQPQHF. CDR3 nucleotides: TGTGCCAGTAGTATCCGGGACAATCAGCCCCAGCATTTT.

V is TRBV6-1 and J is TRBJ1-4, with D possibly being TRBD1 (5 bases). The CDR3 is 14 residues long. Germline V gene sequence: CDR1 MNHNS, CDR2 SASEGT. Trimming left V 9 bases short and J 6 bases short, with 17 bases between. The CDR3 spells CASGSGRGYEKLFF. The CDR3 DNA is TGTGCCAGTGGATCGGGTAGGGGCTATGAAAAACTGTTTTTT.

The rearrangement joins TRBV28 to TRBJ2-3, with 15 bases fitting TRBD2. Per germline, CDR1 MDHEN and CDR2 SYDVKM. CDR3 length: 21 amino acids. V was pared by 4 bases and J by 0 bases, with 14 bases of the junction left unmatched. CDR3 coding DNA: TGTGCCAGCAGTTATGGATTGGGACTAGCGGGGGGCGGCGGTAGCACAGATACGCAGTATTTT. It codes for CASSYGLGLAGGGGSTDTQYF.

The chain is built from TRBV29-1 and TRBJ2-4, with TRBD2 as a possible D gene (6 bases). Deletions cut 3 bases from V and 8 bases from J, with 14 bases between. The CDR3 length is 13 residues. Germline CDR1 is SQVTM and CDR2 is ANQGSEA. CDR3 loop: CSVDSSSGDIQYF. The CDR3 region has the DNA TGCAGCGTTGATAGTTCTTCGGGGGACATTCAGTACTTC.

The chain has TRBV19 and TRBJ1-2; 8 bases map to TRBD1. From germline, CDR1 is LNHDA and CDR2 SQIVND (reference sequence). V lost 10 bases, J lost 5 bases, and 21 bases stayed unmatched. This CDR3 contains 17 residues. CDR3: CATTNRQGAKQWYGYTF. In nucleotides, the CDR3 is TGTGCCACCACGAATCGGCAGGGGGCGAAACAATGGTATGGCTACACCTTC.

The gene calls are TRBV11-3 and TRBJ2-1, with 12 bases aligning to TRBD1. This CDR3 contains 15 residues. Germline lookup yields CDR1 SGHNT and CDR2 YENEEA. The V gene end was trimmed by 5 bases and the J gene end by 8 bases; junction bases not matched to a gene: 7. This CDR3 reads CASSPGTGGFDEQFF. The CDR3 DNA is TGTGCCAGCAGCCCAGGGACAGGGGGCTTCGATGAGCAGTTCTTC.

The chain combines TRBV5-4 with TRBJ2-3, with 10 bases that match TRBD2. Unmatched junction bases numbered 9, after V lost 3 bases and J lost 5 bases. Germline CDR1 is SGHNT and CDR2 is YYREEE (reference sequence). This CDR3 region has 16 residues. This chain's CDR3 is CASSYESGGAGDTQYF. The CDR3 coding sequence is TGTGCCAGCAGCTACGAAAGCGGGGGGGCCGGAGATACGCAGTATTTT.

The chain joins TRBV27 to TRBJ2-3; TRBD2 matches 13 bases. This CDR3 is 15 amino acids long. V trimming: 6 bases; J trimming: 13 bases; junction bases outside the gene matches: 13. Germline loops: CDR1 MNHEY, CDR2 SMNVEV (reference sequence). The CDR3 DNA sequence: TGTGCCAGCAGGGGGCGACTAGCGGGGGGTCCCTGGGAGTATTTT. Encoded protein: CASRGRLAGGPWEYF.

The DNA of the CDR3 is TGTGCCAGCAGCAAGCCCTGGGAGGCAGGAGGCCATGAGCAGTTCTTC. Translation gives CASSKPWEAGGHEQFF. This chain links TRBV28 with TRBJ2-1, with TRBD2 as a possible D gene (6 bases). V lost 6 bases to trimming and J lost 8 bases, with 23 bases between them. This CDR3 spans 16 amino acids. Germline CDR1 is MDHEN and CDR2 is SYDVKM.

The chain has TRBV7-3 and TRBJ2-7, with D tentatively TRBD1 (5 bases). Germline assignment: CDR1 SGHTA and CDR2 FQGTGA. The CDR3 contains 13 residues. V was trimmed by 5 bases and J by 3 bases, leaving 11 bases between them. The CDR3 region is CASSKTQGYEQYF. CDR3 nucleotide sequence: TGTGCCAGCAGCAAGACTCAGGGCTACGAGCAGTACTTC.

The chain combines TRBV7-2 with TRBJ2-6; D is ambiguous. The CDR3 is 15 amino acids. Germline assignment: CDR1 SGHTA and CDR2 FQGNSA. V lost 2 bases to trimming and J lost 0 bases, with 5 bases between them. In DNA, the CDR3 is TGTGCCAGCAGCTTACAGAACTCTGGGGCCAACGTCCTGACTTTC. It codes for CASSLQNSGANVLTF.

The V gene is TRBV4-3, the J gene TRBJ2-7; D possibly corresponds to TRBD2 (5 bases). V was trimmed by 9 bases and J by 6 bases, leaving 18 bases between them. Germline CDR1 is LGHNA and CDR2 is YSLEER. The CDR3 extends over 13 amino acids. This CDR3 reads CASNDKDWAEQYF. The DNA of the CDR3 is TGCGCCAGTAACGACAAGGACTGGGCCGAGCAGTACTTC.

This chain links TRBV9 with TRBJ2-7; D gene ambiguous. CDR3 size: 15 residues. CDR1 is SGDLS and CDR2 is YYNGEE in the germline V gene. V dropped 0 bases and J dropped 8 bases, with 18 bases sitting between them. The DNA for the CDR3 is TGTGCCAGCAGCGTAGGAGGTGCACCATCTACCAAGCAGTACTTC. It codes for CASSVGGAPSTKQYF.

This chain connects TRBV15 to TRBJ1-5; a possible D gene is TRBD1 (6 bases). Germline CDR1 reads LNHNV; CDR2 reads YYDKDF (reference sequence). The CDR3 runs to 16 residues. Trimming removed 0 bases at V and 5 bases at J, with 14 bases between. The CDR3 coding sequence is TGTGCCACCAGCAGAGATCCAGGGGAGGGCTATCAGCCCCAGCATTTT. Protein product: CATSRDPGEGYQPQHF. Filled out from reference TRBV15 and TRBJ1-5, the complete variable domain reads DAMVIQNPRYQVTQFGKPVTLSCSQTLNHNVMYWYQQKSSQAPKLLFHYYDKDFNNEADTPDNFQSRRPNTSFCFLDIRSPGLGDTAMYLCATSRDPGEGYQPQHFGDGTRLSIL.

This chain links TRBV6-6 with TRBJ1-1; 9 bases map to TRBD1. The CDR3 is 15 residues long. Germline CDR1 is MNHNY and CDR2 is SVGAGI (reference sequence). The ends lost 5 bases at V and 3 bases at J; junction bases unmatched: 7. The CDR3 coding sequence is TGTGCCAGCAGTGCAACAGGGGGCCAGGACACTGAAGCTTTCTTT. Translated: CASSATGGQDTEAFF.

Worth noting for this clone: Because it lacks the conserved phenylalanine or tryptophan at the end, this CDR3 is likely a read error. The chain recombines TRBV29-1 with TRBJ1-1; D not certain. There are 15 residues in the CDR3. V lost 5 bases to trimming and J lost 0 bases, with 16 bases between them. CDR1 is SQVTM, CDR2 ANQGSEA, per germline. This CDR3 reads CSVSGGWGMNTEAFV. The CDR3 bases are TGCAGCGTTTCCGGCGGGTGGGGAATGAACACTGAAGCTTTCGTT.

The V and J genes are TRBV19 and TRBJ2-3; TRBD1 might be the D (6 bases). Trimming took 7 bases from V and 2 from J, leaving 13 bases between them. CDR3 length equals 14 residues. From germline, CDR1 is LNHDA and CDR2 SQIVND (reference sequence). The CDR3 DNA is TGTGCCAGTACCAACAGGGCCCACACAGATACGCAGTATTTT. Protein product: CASTNRAHTDTQYF.